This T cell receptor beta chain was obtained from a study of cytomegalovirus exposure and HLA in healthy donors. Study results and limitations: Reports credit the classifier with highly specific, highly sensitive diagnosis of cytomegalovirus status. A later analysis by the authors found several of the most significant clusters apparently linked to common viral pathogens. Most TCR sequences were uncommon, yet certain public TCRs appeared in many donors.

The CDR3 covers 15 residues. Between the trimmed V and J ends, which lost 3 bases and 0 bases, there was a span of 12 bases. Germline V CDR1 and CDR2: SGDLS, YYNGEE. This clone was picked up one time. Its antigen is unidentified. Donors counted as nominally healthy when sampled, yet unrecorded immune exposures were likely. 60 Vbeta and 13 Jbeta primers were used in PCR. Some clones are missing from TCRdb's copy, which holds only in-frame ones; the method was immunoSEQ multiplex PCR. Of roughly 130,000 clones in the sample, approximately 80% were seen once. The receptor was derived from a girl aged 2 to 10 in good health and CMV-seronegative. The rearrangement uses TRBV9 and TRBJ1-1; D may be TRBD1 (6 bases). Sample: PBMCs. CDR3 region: CASSARTAVNTEAFF. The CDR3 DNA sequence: TGTGCCAGCAGCGCCCGGACAGCCGTGAACACTGAAGCTTTCTTT.